This note documents a single T cell receptor beta chain sequence. The CDR3 totals 12 residues. The germline V gene has CDR1 SGHVS and CDR2 FQNEAQ. The data belong to a study of CXCR3-negative and CXCR3-positive naive CD8 T cells. UMI-labeled 5' RACE yielded the TRB cDNA libraries. From the 5' RACE reads, TCRdb lists one entry per CDR3 protein and no DNA. The sample shows around 26,000 distinct CDR3 sequences, and 2.8% sits with its ten largest clones. Sequenced sample: naive CXCR3- CD8+ T cells from blood. Subset: CD45RO-CCR7+CD27+CD95- naive CD8+ T cells lacking CXCR3 (TNR3-). The chain joins TRBV7-8 to TRBJ2-2; no DNA is available, so the TRBD1 call from TCRdb remains unchecked. This TCR was recovered from a human donor in good health. Some clones in this sample may be carry-over from other donors' samples. CDR3 amino acids: CAMGQNTGELFF.